What follows describes a single T cell receptor (beta chain). The record originates from a study of blood T cell repertoires in COVID-19. The CDR3 spans 16 residues. The trim removed 4 bases at V and 3 bases at J, leaving 8 bases unmatched. Germline values: CDR1 SEHNR, CDR2 FQNEAQ (reference sequence). Method: immunoSEQ multiplex PCR; TCRdb's copy keeps in-frame clones and lacks some. Found here are about 200,000 clones, 70% to 90% of them singletons; the top ten hold around 3.3%. Sequencing input: peripheral blood. This chain joins TRBV7-9 and TRBJ1-2; 10 nucleotides match TRBD1. The sequence derives from a man in his 60s with acute or convalescent COVID-19. The CDR3 nucleotides read TGTGCCAGCAGCTCACCGGACAGGGGGATGCACTATGGCTACACCTTC. Its protein product is CASSSPDRGMHYGYTF. Using reference TRBV7-9 and TRBJ1-2 for the parts outside the CDR3, the full variable domain is DTGVSQNPRHKITKRGQNVTFRCDPISEHNRLYWYRQTLGQGPEFLTYFQNEAQLEKSRLLSDRFSAERPKGSFSTLEIQRTEQGDSAMYLCASSSPDRGMHYGYTFGSGTRLTVV.